This passage covers 18 T cell receptor beta chains from one sample sequenced in a study of T cell responses to AZD1222 COVID-19 vaccine. Libraries were prepared by immunoSEQ multiplex PCR; TCRdb keeps only in-frame clonotypes and omits some of them. The sample includes approximately 140,000 clones, around 90% of them seen just once. The source was peripheral blood, collected 28 days after the second AZD1222 dose. The receptors originated from an adult who received the AZD1222 COVID-19 vaccine.

This clone was recorded only once. The genes are TRBV6-1 and TRBJ2-3; 10 bases agree with TRBD2. This CDR3 comprises 22 residues. The germline V gene encodes CDR1 MNHNS and CDR2 SASEGT. Trimming at V came to 0 bases and at J to 0 bases, leaving 18 bases not matched to a gene. CDR3 protein: CASSEAERGSWLAGASTDTQYF. Here the CDR3 DNA reads TGTGCCAGCAGTGAAGCGGAGAGGGGCTCGTGGCTAGCGGGAGCTAGCACAGATACGCAGTATTTT.

V gene TRBV15 combines with J gene TRBJ2-7; TRBD1 aligns across 10 bases. Germline CDR1 LNHNV, CDR2 YYDKDF (reference sequence). This CDR3 contains 14 residues. With 4 bases clipped from V and 3 bases from J, the junction kept 3 bases outside the gene matches. CDR3 coding DNA: TGTGCCACCAGCACGGGGGACAGGGGCTACGAGCAGTACTTC. Translation: CATSTGDRGYEQYF. The full variable domain, with the rest looked up from reference TRBV15 and TRBJ2-7, is DAMVIQNPRYQVTQFGKPVTLSCSQTLNHNVMYWYQQKSSQAPKLLFHYYDKDFNNEADTPDNFQSRRPNTSFCFLDIRSPGLGDTAMYLCATSTGDRGYEQYFGPGTRLTVT.

On this clone itself: This sample includes further DNA sequences coding for the same CDR3. The V gene is TRBV7-9, the J gene TRBJ2-7, with 10 bases aligning to TRBD2. V dropped 5 bases and J dropped 0; count of bases not matched to a gene: 1. Germline V CDR1 and CDR2: SEHNR, FQNEAQ (reference sequence). The CDR3 is 14 residues long. In DNA, the CDR3 is TGTGCCAGCAGCCCTAGCGGGAGCTCCTACGAGCAGTACTTC. It codes for CASSPSGSSYEQYF.

The V gene is TRBV10-2, the J gene TRBJ2-1; D uncertain. Germline assignment: CDR1 WSHSY and CDR2 SAAADI. Trimming cost V 8 bases and J 7 bases, with 18 bases left between them. CDR3 length equals 14 residues. The CDR3 loop is CASLGRTLQNEQFF. The CDR3 DNA reads TGCGCCAGCCTCGGCAGGACCCTTCAAAATGAGCAGTTCTTC.

The chain uses TRBV2 and TRBJ2-7, with TRBD2 matching over 7 bases. Germline values: CDR1 SNHLY, CDR2 FYNNEI. The CDR3 extends over 18 amino acids. Trimming took 3 bases from V and 7 from J; bases not matched to a gene: 21. In DNA form, the CDR3 reads TGTGCCAGCAGTGACTTGGTAGTTGGCGCGGGAGTATCGGGGGAGCAGTACTTC. Translating gives CASSDLVVGAGVSGEQYF.

This clone was seen once. The gene calls are TRBV11-2 and TRBJ2-2; the D gene is possibly TRBD2 (7 bases). The V gene's germline CDR1 is SGHAT and CDR2 FQNNGV. This CDR3 is built from 15 residues. With 0 bases removed from V and 4 bases from J, the gap between germline ends came to 9 bases. The CDR3 sequence is CASSLEGGATGELFF. The CDR3 nucleotides are TGTGCCAGCAGCTTAGAGGGGGGGGCCACCGGGGAGCTGTTTTTT.

The rearrangement uses TRBV6-2 or TRBV6-3 and TRBJ2-6, with TRBD1 as a possible D gene (6 bases). The V gene's germline CDR1 is MNHEY and CDR2 SVGEGT. The CDR3 runs 15 residues. V lost 6 bases and J 2 bases, leaving 11 bases between the germline ends. The CDR3 DNA is TGTGCCAGCAGCCTACAGGGCGCTGGGGCCAACGTCCTGACTTTC. This translates into CASSLQGAGANVLTF.

This clone was seen once. V usage is TRBV27 and J usage is TRBJ2-5; D may be TRBD2 (6 bases). The germline V and J ends were trimmed by 3 bases and 5 bases, with 10 bases remaining between them. The CDR3 length is 13 residues. Germline CDR1 is MNHEY and CDR2 is SMNVEV (reference sequence). The CDR3 reads CASSFAGRETQYF. CDR3 nucleotide sequence: TGTGCCAGCAGTTTCGCTGGGAGGGAGACCCAGTACTTC.

With regard to this clone: At the DNA level, this CDR3 is encoded by other sequences in the same sample as well. The rearrangement uses TRBV7-9 and TRBJ1-2; D gene uncertain. CDR1 and CDR2 (germline): SEHNR, FQNEAQ (reference sequence). The CDR3 has 12 residues. The V gene lost 1 base and the J gene lost 7 bases, with 7 bases spanning the gap. Here the CDR3 DNA reads TGTGCCAGCAGCTTAGGGGGAGGTGGCTACACCTTC. Translation gives CASSLGGGGYTF.

The J gene is TRBJ2-7, the V gene TRBV7-2; 9 nucleotides line up with TRBD1. Germline CDR1 and CDR2: SGHTA and FQGNSA. CDR3 size: 10 residues. V lost 11 bases and J lost 5; bases outside the gene matches: 1. The CDR3 reads CADRGDEQYF. The CDR3 nucleotides are TGTGCCGACAGGGGGGACGAGCAGTACTTC.

This sequence joins TRBV7-2 and TRBJ2-1; the D gene could be TRBD1 or TRBD2 (6 bases each). Per germline, CDR1 SGHTA and CDR2 FQGNSA. Trimming stripped 11 bases from V and 7 bases from J, with 18 bases between. This CDR3 is 13 amino acids long. The CDR3, as DNA: TGTGCCTTCGGATGGGGGGCAGTGAATGAGCAGTTCTTC. Amino acids: CAFGWGAVNEQFF. Full variable domain (outside the CDR3, taken from reference TRBV7-2 and TRBJ2-1): GAGVSQSPSNKVTEKGKDVELRCDPISGHTALYWYRQSLGQGLEFLIYFQGNSAPDKSGLPSDRFSAERTGGSVSTLTIQRTQQEDSAVYLCAFGWGAVNEQFFGPGTRLTVL.

V gene TRBV19 combines with J gene TRBJ2-2; TRBD1 might be the D (5 bases). The CDR3 sequence is 14 residues long. V lost 6 bases and J 3 bases, leaving 11 bases between the germline ends. Germline CDR1 and CDR2: LNHDA and SQIVND (reference sequence). The CDR3 DNA reads TGTGCCAGTAGCAAGGGGTGGGACACCGGGGAGCTGTTTTTT. Residues: CASSKGWDTGELFF.

This chain connects TRBV6-6 to TRBJ2-7, with 7 bases matching TRBD2. The junction had 13 bases not matched to a gene; V was cut back by 2 bases and J by 9 bases. CDR3 length: 15 amino acids. Germline CDR1 reads MNHNY; CDR2 reads SVGAGI (reference sequence). The CDR3 DNA reads TGTGCCAGCAGTTACGCGGCGGGAGAGTCGGGAGGGCAGTACTTC. Translation gives CASSYAAGESGGQYF.

This chain joins TRBV7-9 and TRBJ2-1; 11 bases match TRBD2. There are 17 residues in the CDR3. Losses at the gene ends were 1 base for V and 2 bases for J; bases not matched to a gene: 4. Germline V gene sequence: CDR1 SEHNR, CDR2 FQNEAQ (reference sequence). This chain's CDR3 is CASSLVLAGEPYNEQFF. In nucleotides, the CDR3 is TGTGCCAGCAGCTTAGTACTAGCGGGAGAACCCTACAATGAGCAGTTCTTC.

V and J are TRBV4-2 and TRBJ2-1, with D perhaps matching TRBD1 (6 bases). Looked up from germline, CDR1 is LGHNA and CDR2 is YNFKEQ. The V and J ends lost 1 base and 3 bases respectively, with 16 bases between them. The CDR3 is 17 amino acids. The CDR3 spells CASSQVDGGGFYNEQFF. The CDR3 region has the DNA TGTGCCAGCAGCCAAGTGGATGGGGGCGGGTTCTACAATGAGCAGTTCTTC.

Only one count was recorded for this clone. This chain joins TRBV14 and TRBJ2-1, with D perhaps matching TRBD1 (6 bases). Germline CDR1 reads SGHDN; CDR2 reads FVKESK. The V end was cut by 7 bases, the J end by 4 bases, with 14 bases between. The CDR3 consists of 14 residues. Here the CDR3 DNA reads TGTGCCAGCAAGGACAGCGAGTTTTACAATGAGCAGTTCTTC. It yields the protein CASKDSEFYNEQFF.

The CDR3 coding sequence is TGTGCCAGCAGTTACTCTCCGGGACAGGGGTTTTATGGCTACACCTTC. This encodes CASSYSPGQGFYGYTF. The V call is TRBV6-5, the J call TRBJ1-2, with 10 bases aligning to TRBD1. CDR3 length: 16 amino acids. Germline trimming cut 0 bases from V and 5 bases from J; bases unmatched to any gene: 6. The V gene's germline CDR1 is MNHEY and CDR2 SVGAGI.

This chain links TRBV12-3 or TRBV12-4 with TRBJ1-1; D gene ambiguous. The germline V and J ends were trimmed by 2 bases and 0 bases, with 1 base remaining between them. The CDR3 contains 12 residues. In DNA, the CDR3 is TGTGCCAGCAGTTTATTGAACACTGAAGCTTTCTTT. Protein: CASSLLNTEAFF.